The 11 T cell receptor beta chains below come from one sample, sequenced in a study of CD8+ T cells in alopecia areata. This sample's treatment: oral pan-JAK inhibitor, 5-10 mg twice daily. Isolated RNA was reverse transcribed into cDNA used as the sequencing template. Using immunoSEQ multiplex PCR, the repertoire was profiled, and TCRdb retains in-frame clones only, with some absent. The data hold roughly 60,000 clones, with more than 45% observed a single time. The specimen was CD8+ T cells sorted from blood, collected around week 37, from a patient treated with tofacitinib. These receptor sequences come from a human donor with alopecia areata.

The chain uses TRBV27 and TRBJ1-1; 8 bases are a match to TRBD1. The CDR3 spans 13 residues. V was pared by 6 bases and J by 4 bases, with 4 bases of the junction left unmatched. CDR1 MNHEY and CDR2 SMNVEV come from the germline V gene (reference sequence). The CDR3, as DNA: TGTGCCAGCAGGTTTACAGGGGGCACTGAAGCTTTCTTT. Translated: CASRFTGGTEAFF.

Points on this clone: A much larger clone lies a single base off, so this may be a read error. The chain is built from TRBV5-6 and TRBJ2-7; 7 bases line up with TRBD2. The CDR3 is made up of 13 amino acids. Germline V lookup: CDR1 SGHDT, CDR2 YYEEEE. V lost 4 bases and J lost 1; bases outside the gene matches: 2. This CDR3 reads CASSPAGSYEQYF. CDR3 in DNA: TGTGCCAGCAGCCCAGCGGGGTCCTACGAGCAGTACTTC.

This clone was detected only a few times. The chain joins TRBV9 to TRBJ1-5; D unresolved. Germline-derived CDR1 and CDR2 are SGDLS and YYNGEE. V shed 3 bases and J shed 6 bases, with 13 bases lying between them. CDR3 length: 14 residues. CDR3 residues: CASSGGGEGQPQHF. CDR3 DNA: TGTGCCAGCAGCGGTGGTGGGGAAGGTCAGCCCCAGCATTTT.

This clone is medium-sized in the sample. V is TRBV2 and J is TRBJ2-7; 9 bases align to TRBD1. CDR3 length: 12 amino acids. The J segment lost 5 bases and the V segment lost 9 bases, leaving 5 bases of the junction unmatched. Germline values: CDR1 SNHLY, CDR2 FYNNEI. This CDR3 reads CASVDRGNEQYF. As DNA, the CDR3 is TGTGCCAGTGTGGACAGGGGTAACGAGCAGTACTTC.

This clone appeared a few times. The chain couples TRBV30 to TRBJ1-1, with TRBD1 as a possible D gene (5 bases). Germline loops: CDR1 GTSNPN, CDR2 SVGIG (reference sequence). The CDR3 has 12 residues. V lost 8 bases, J lost 10 bases, and 20 bases lay in between. CDR3 DNA sequence: TGTGCCGGTACCTCTCGGGGCTTTTTAGCTTTCTTT. It codes for CAGTSRGFLAFF.

The chain is built from TRBV7-9 and TRBJ2-2; 7 bases agree with TRBD1. Germline V gives CDR1 SEHNR, CDR2 FQNEAQ (reference sequence). The CDR3 is 13 residues long. Trimming cost V 11 bases and J 2 bases; bases outside gene matches: 5. The DNA of the CDR3 is TGTGCCCCCGAGGGGGCCAACACCGGGGAGCTGTTTTTT. This codes for CAPEGANTGELFF.

This chain uses TRBV4-2 with TRBJ2-3, with TRBD1 as a possible D gene (6 bases). CDR3 size: 19 residues. V lost 0 bases and J 2 bases, leaving 21 bases between the germline ends. Germline assignment: CDR1 LGHNA and CDR2 YNFKEQ. CDR3 in amino acids: CASSQEEELWGQITDTQYF. The CDR3 nucleotides read TGTGCCAGCAGCCAAGAAGAGGAACTTTGGGGGCAAATCACAGATACGCAGTATTTT.

This chain joins TRBV28 and TRBJ2-2; D is uncertain. Per germline, CDR1 MDHEN and CDR2 SYDVKM. Trimming cost V 5 bases and J 2 bases, with 12 bases left between them. The CDR3 length is 15 residues. CDR3 sequence reads: CASSGSDPNTGELFF. The CDR3 DNA reads as TGTGCCAGCAGTGGTTCGGATCCTAACACCGGGGAGCTGTTTTTT.

V is TRBV27 and J is TRBJ1-5, with 8 bases fitting TRBD1. Unmatched junction bases numbered 8, after V lost 6 bases and J lost 4 bases. Per the germline V gene, CDR1 is MNHEY and CDR2 is SMNVEV (reference sequence). The CDR3 contains 15 residues. The CDR3 DNA sequence: TGTGCCAGCAGAACAGGGGGACGGGTAAATCAGCCCCAGCATTTT. It is translated as CASRTGGRVNQPQHF.

The rearrangement joins TRBV30 to TRBJ2-7; possible D gene TRBD2, 7 bases. With 0 bases removed from V and 7 bases from J, the gap between germline ends came to 13 bases. There are 13 residues in the CDR3. CDR1 is GTSNPN, CDR2 SVGIG, per germline (reference sequence). CDR3 in DNA: TGTGCCTGGAGTGTAGGGGGGGCTGGTGAGCAGTACTTC. It yields the protein CAWSVGGAGEQYF.

This chain connects TRBV29-1 to TRBJ2-3; 8 bases are a match to TRBD2. With V trimmed by 6 bases and J by 2 bases, 13 bases remained unmatched. The CDR3 sequence is 16 residues long. CDR1 and CDR2 (germline): SQVTM, ANQGSEA. CDR3 sequence reads: CSVPPGGLAFTDTQYF. The CDR3 region has the DNA TGCAGCGTCCCTCCGGGGGGGCTAGCCTTCACAGATACGCAGTATTTT.